Listed here are 32 T cell receptor beta chains from one sample, sequenced in a study of blood T cell repertoires in COVID-19. TCRdb keeps only in-frame clones here, not all; method: immunoSEQ multiplex PCR. The repertoire holds roughly 380,000 clones, with approximately 77% as singletons. The specimen was peripheral blood. The receptor set was obtained from a human donor with acute or convalescent COVID-19. The donor label of this sample is uncertain.

The V call is TRBV29-1, the J call TRBJ1-1, with D perhaps TRBD1 (5 bases). The germline gives CDR1 SQVTM, CDR2 ANQGSEA. The CDR3 totals 19 residues. Trimming left V 5 bases short and J 4 bases short, with 32 bases between. CDR3 region: CSVLGLKGRVEDKSTEAFF. Here the CDR3 DNA reads TGCAGCGTTTTGGGGCTTAAGGGCAGGGTGGAAGATAAGAGCACTGAAGCTTTCTTT.

The CDR3: CASSPLGQHGSNQPQHF. Written as DNA, the CDR3 is TGTGCCAGCAGCCCCCTAGGACAACACGGCAGCAATCAGCCCCAGCATTTT. The chain couples TRBV21-1 to TRBJ1-5; the table's D gene call, TRBD1, was not cross checked with the DNA. TRBV21-1 is given as a pseudogene. The CDR3 contains 17 residues.

V gene TRBV27 combines with J gene TRBJ2-2, with D tentatively TRBD1 (5 bases). Germline values: CDR1 MNHEY, CDR2 SMNVEV (reference sequence). The V end was cut by 4 bases, the J end by 6 bases, with 24 bases between. CDR3 length: 18 amino acids. The CDR3 reads CASSSQNGRDVGAGELFF. As DNA, the CDR3 is TGTGCCAGCAGTTCTCAAAATGGCAGGGATGTAGGAGCCGGGGAGCTGTTTTTT.

This chain joins TRBV5-1 and TRBJ1-4, with 12 bases aligning to TRBD1. J lost 8 bases, V lost 4 bases, and 6 bases had no gene match. Germline V gives CDR1 SGHRS, CDR2 YFSETQ. The CDR3 runs to 15 residues. The CDR3 DNA follows: TGCGCCAGCAGCCCTTCGGGACAGGGGGCGGAAAAACTGTTTTTT. This codes for CASSPSGQGAEKLFF. The full variable domain, with the rest looked up from reference TRBV5-1 and TRBJ1-4, is KAGVTQTPRYLIKTRGQQVTLSCSPISGHRSVSWYQQTPGQGLQFLFEYFSETQRNKGNFPGRFSGRQFSNSRSEMNVSTLELGDSALYLCASSPSGQGAEKLFFGSGTQLSVL.

The chain links TRBV18 to TRBJ1-2; D remains ambiguous. Trimming shortened V by 7 bases and J by 7 bases, and 19 bases separated the two germline ends. The CDR3 covers 14 residues. From germline, CDR1 is KGHSH and CDR2 LQKENI. The CDR3: CASLAQHGRGGYTF. The DNA of the CDR3 is TGTGCCAGCTTGGCACAGCATGGTCGTGGTGGCTACACCTTC.

V is TRBV2 and J is TRBJ1-5, with 8 nucleotides matching TRBD1. This CDR3 spans 18 amino acids. Unmatched junction bases numbered 18, after V lost 5 bases and J lost 6 bases. Germline CDR1 reads SNHLY; CDR2 reads FYNNEI. The CDR3 coding sequence is TGTGCCAGCAGTAGATTGCGAGCTCAGGGGGCTGAAGGTCAGCCCCAGCATTTT. Protein product: CASSRLRAQGAEGQPQHF. Variable domain in full (rest from reference TRBV2 and TRBJ1-5): EPEVTQTPSHQVTQMGQEVILRCVPISNHLYFYWYRQILGQKVEFLVSFYNNEISEKSEIFDDQFSVERPDGSNFTLKIRSTKLEDSAMYFCASSRLRAQGAEGQPQHFGDGTRLSIL.

The CDR3 sequence: CASSYLGTGGTETQYF. The CDR3 DNA sequence: TGTGCCAGCAGTTACCTTGGGACAGGGGGCACTGAGACCCAGTACTTC. The chain is built from TRBV6-5 and TRBJ2-5; TRBD1 matches at 12 bases. Losses at the gene ends were 2 bases for V and 5 bases for J; bases not matched to a gene: 6. The CDR3 extends over 16 amino acids. Germline CDR1 and CDR2: MNHEY and SVGAGI.

The chain uses TRBV10-1 and TRBJ1-1; 8 bases fit TRBD1. The V and J ends lost 7 bases and 1 base, in that order; junction bases with no gene match: 17. The CDR3 is 18 amino acids. Germline V gene sequence: CDR1 WNHNN, CDR2 SYGVQD (reference sequence). The CDR3 is CASISWTGPHIRNTEAFF. CDR3 coding DNA: TGCGCCAGCATCTCATGGACAGGGCCCCACATTAGGAACACTGAAGCTTTCTTT.

CDR3 DNA: TGTGCCAGCAGCTACCGGGACTCCAATTCACCCCTCCACTTT. Translation gives CASSYRDSNSPLHF. The V and J genes are TRBV27 and TRBJ1-6, with D perhaps TRBD1 (5 bases). The germline V and J ends were trimmed by 6 bases and 7 bases, with 13 bases remaining between them. CDR1 MNHEY and CDR2 SMNVEV come from the germline V gene (reference sequence). CDR3 size: 14 residues.

The chain couples TRBV7-6 to TRBJ1-1; 7 nucleotides align to TRBD1. Germline CDR1 and CDR2: SGHVS and FNYEAQ. V gave up 4 bases and J gave up 7 bases; unmatched junction bases: 3. This CDR3 is 12 amino acids long. In DNA form, the CDR3 reads TGTGCCAGCAGCTCTTACAGGGGTGAAGCTTTCTTT. As protein: CASSSYRGEAFF.

The gene calls are TRBV28 and TRBJ1-2; D remains ambiguous. Germline assignment: CDR1 MDHEN and CDR2 SYDVKM. The CDR3 is made up of 13 amino acids. Deletions cut 4 bases from V and 8 bases from J, with 14 bases between. CDR3 in amino acids: CASSSTVLKGYTF. CDR3 DNA sequence: TGTGCCAGCAGTTCCACGGTACTGAAAGGCTACACCTTC.

The genes are TRBV3-1 (or the pseudogene TRBV3-2) and TRBJ2-5; the D is unclear. Germline CDR1 is LGHDT and CDR2 is YNNKEL (reference sequence). Trimming removed 4 bases from V and 9 bases from J, with 15 bases in between. The CDR3 is made up of 13 amino acids. CDR3 sequence (DNA): TGTGCCAGCAGCCGTCGTTCTAGTGAGGCCCAGTACTTC. Translation gives CASSRRSSEAQYF.

This CDR3 reads CASSYVEGNRGPTETQYF. CDR3 nucleotide sequence: TGTGCCAGCAGTTACGTAGAAGGAAACAGGGGGCCCACAGAGACCCAGTACTTC. This rearrangement joins TRBV6-2 or TRBV6-3 to TRBJ2-5, with 9 bases lining up with TRBD1. CDR3 length: 18 amino acids. Germline CDR1 reads MNHEY; CDR2 reads SVGEGT. V gave up 2 bases and J gave up 4 bases; unmatched junction bases: 14.

The chain uses TRBV5-1 and TRBJ2-7; D remains ambiguous. This CDR3 is 12 amino acids long. Trimming stripped 6 bases from V and 4 bases from J, with 11 bases between. The V gene's germline CDR1 is SGHRS and CDR2 YFSETQ. CDR3 residues: CASKSQDYEQYF. CDR3 bases: TGCGCCAGCAAGAGCCAGGATTACGAGCAGTACTTC.

This clone was seen a few times. The chain couples TRBV7-9 to TRBJ1-2; a weak D match, TRBD1 (5 bases). Germline CDR1 is SEHNR and CDR2 is FQNEAQ (reference sequence). V lost 4 bases to trimming and J lost 0 bases, with 12 bases between them. The CDR3 loop spans 15 amino acids. CDR3 DNA sequence: TGTGCCAGCAGCTGGCCGGGACTGGCTAACTATGGCTACACCTTC. Its protein product is CASSWPGLANYGYTF.

This clone was picked up one time. The rearrangement joins TRBV12-1 to TRBJ2-5; the tabulated D call, TRBD2, remains unverified against the DNA. TRBV12-1 is classified as a pseudogene. The CDR3 is made up of 15 amino acids. CDR3 sequence (DNA): TGTGCCAGCAGCACACCGCGGGTGAACCAAGAGACCCAGTACTTC. This translates into CASSTPRVNQETQYF.

J is TRBJ2-3 and V is TRBV7-6, with 15 bases lining up with TRBD2. The V segment lost 3 bases and the J segment 4 bases; nucleotides outside the gene matches: 11. Germline loops: CDR1 SGHVS, CDR2 FNYEAQ. The CDR3 has 19 amino acids. The DNA of the CDR3 is TGTGCCAGCAGCTTTATGTCCGGGACTAGCGGGGGGAGGTCAGATACGCAGTATTTT. This translates into CASSFMSGTSGGRSDTQYF.

The chain couples TRBV11-3 to TRBJ2-7, with TRBD2 matching 7 bases. CDR1 is SGHNT and CDR2 is YENEEA in the germline V gene. J gave up 5 bases and V 5 bases, and 15 bases lay outside the gene matches. The CDR3 contains 16 residues. CDR3 nucleotides: TGTGCCAGCAGCCTAAGCGGGAATCCTCCCGCCAACGAGCAGTACTTC. As protein: CASSLSGNPPANEQYF. Variable domain in full (rest from reference TRBV11-3 and TRBJ2-7): EAGVVQSPRYKIIEKKQPVAFWCNPISGHNTLYWYLQNLGQGPELLIRYENEEAVDDSQLPKDRFSAERLKGVDSTLKIQPAELGDSAVYLCASSLSGNPPANEQYFGPGTRLTVT.

The chain couples TRBV18 to TRBJ2-7, with 9 positions matching TRBD1. Per germline, CDR1 KGHSH and CDR2 LQKENI. Trimming at V came to 2 bases and at J to 4 bases, leaving 6 bases not matched to a gene. This CDR3 has 15 residues. CDR3 region: CASSPVGGQGYEQYF. CDR3 sequence (DNA): TGTGCCAGCTCACCAGTGGGAGGACAGGGGTACGAGCAGTACTTC. Complete variable domain (other parts from reference TRBV18 and TRBJ2-7): NAGVMQNPRHLVRRRGQEARLRCSPMKGHSHVYWYRQLPEEGLKFMVYLQKENIIDESGMPKERFSAEFPKEGPSILRIQQVVRGDSAAYFCASSPVGGQGYEQYFGPGTRLTVT.

The chain combines TRBV28 with TRBJ1-3; D is ambiguous. The CDR3 consists of 15 residues. V was pared by 2 bases and J by 4 bases, with 12 bases between. Germline V gene sequence: CDR1 MDHEN, CDR2 SYDVKM. Here the CDR3 DNA reads TGTGCCAGCAGTTTAGGAGTCCGATTGGGAAACACCATATATTTT. Protein product: CASSLGVRLGNTIYF.

The chain joins TRBV12-3 or TRBV12-4 to TRBJ1-2; D gene ambiguous. Trimming stripped 3 bases from V and 8 bases from J, with 13 bases between. This CDR3 contains 13 residues. The CDR3 bases are TGTGCCAGCAGTTTTAAGGAGATTTCCGGCTACACCTTC. As protein: CASSFKEISGYTF.

This sequence joins TRBV6-5 and TRBJ2-1; 9 bases line up with TRBD2. Germline V gene sequence: CDR1 MNHEY, CDR2 SVGAGI. The CDR3 contains 16 residues. J gave up 1 base and V 4 bases, and 5 bases lay outside the gene matches. The DNA for the CDR3 is TGTGCCAGCAGTTTCCTTAGCGGGGGTTCCTACAATGAGCAGTTCTTC. Protein product: CASSFLSGGSYNEQFF.

V usage is TRBV4-1 and J usage is TRBJ1-3, with a tentative D call TRBD1 (6 bases). The CDR3 sequence is 19 residues long. Germline CDR1 is MGHRA and CDR2 is YSYEKL. V lost 6 bases and J lost 0, with 24 bases in between. The CDR3 loop is CASSFRLTRTDSSGNTIYF. The CDR3 nucleotides are TGCGCCAGCAGTTTTAGACTTACGAGGACAGATAGCTCTGGAAACACCATATATTTT.

CDR3 loop: CASRLTAQKAFF. The CDR3 bases are TGTGCCAGCAGGCTGACAGCTCAAAAAGCTTTCTTT. The J gene is TRBJ1-1, the V gene TRBV12-3 or TRBV12-4; D may be TRBD1 (5 bases). The CDR3 totals 12 residues. The V and J ends lost 6 bases and 9 bases respectively, with 14 bases between them.

This clone was observed once. The rearrangement joins TRBV5-5 to TRBJ1-6; weak D call: TRBD1 (6 bases). Germline CDR1 SGHKS, CDR2 YYEKEE (reference sequence). The CDR3 extends over 14 amino acids. The V and J ends lost 5 bases and 7 bases respectively, with 13 bases between them. CDR3 coding DNA: TGTGCCAGCAGAGGGGGAGTATGGAATTCACCCCTCCACTTT. As protein: CASRGGVWNSPLHF. Full variable domain (rest looked up from reference TRBV5-5 and TRBJ1-6): DAGVTQSPTHLIKTRGQQVTLRCSPISGHKSVSWYQQVLGQGPQFIFQYYEKEERGRGNFPDRFSARQFPNYSSELNVNALLLGDSALYLCASRGGVWNSPLHFGNGTRLTVT.

This clone was detected a few times. V usage is TRBV15 and J usage is TRBJ1-2; D is undetermined. Germline V gene data show CDR1 as LNHNV and CDR2 as YYDKDF (reference sequence). The CDR3 is 12 residues long. Trimming cost V 1 base and J 9 bases, with 9 bases left between them. The CDR3 DNA is TGTGCCACCAGCAGAGGAGGGTTAAGCTACACCTTC. Residues: CATSRGGLSYTF. Together with reference TRBV15 and TRBJ1-2, the CDR3 gives the full variable domain: DAMVIQNPRYQVTQFGKPVTLSCSQTLNHNVMYWYQQKSSQAPKLLFHYYDKDFNNEADTPDNFQSRRPNTSFCFLDIRSPGLGDTAMYLCATSRGGLSYTFGSGTRLTVV.

The gene calls are TRBV27 and TRBJ2-1, with 11 positions matching TRBD2. The length of the CDR3 is 17 residues. The V segment lost 6 bases and the J segment 10 bases; nucleotides outside the gene matches: 17. Germline V CDR1 and CDR2: MNHEY, SMNVEV (reference sequence). The CDR3 DNA follows: TGTGCCAGCAGCTCCCCCACCTCTAGCGGGGGGTATCACGAGCAGTTCTTC. It yields the protein CASSSPTSSGGYHEQFF.

This chain joins TRBV6-5 and TRBJ2-7; 9 bases are a match to TRBD2. The V gene end was trimmed by 11 bases and the J gene end by 2 bases; junction bases not matched to a gene: 10. The CDR3 spans 14 residues. Germline loops: CDR1 MNHEY, CDR2 SVGAGI. The CDR3 nucleotides are TGTGCCGCACAGGAGCGGGGGGTCCCCTACGAGCAGTACTTC. Its protein product is CAAQERGVPYEQYF.

This clone was seen a handful of times. This chain joins TRBV19 and TRBJ1-5; possible D gene TRBD1, 6 bases. The germline gives CDR1 LNHDA, CDR2 SQIVND (reference sequence). Between the trimmed V and J ends, which lost 3 bases and 8 bases, there was a span of 14 bases. The CDR3 has 14 residues. The CDR3 DNA follows: TGTGCCAGTAGTATCCTCGGGGGGCTTGAGCCCCAGCATTTT. Its translation: CASSILGGLEPQHF.

This chain uses TRBV5-1 with TRBJ1-2; 10 bases map to TRBD1. Germline V gives CDR1 SGHRS, CDR2 YFSETQ. This CDR3 region has 17 residues. V shed 4 bases, J shed 2 bases, and the junction held 11 bases outside the gene matches. The CDR3 bases are TGCGCCAGCAGCACCGGGACAGGGGTCCGGAGCAACTATGGCTACACCTTC. Its protein is CASSTGTGVRSNYGYTF.

The chain carries TRBV10-1 and TRBJ2-1; 10 positions agree with TRBD2. CDR1 is WNHNN, CDR2 SYGVQD, per germline (reference sequence). The CDR3 has 13 amino acids. Trimming cost V 7 bases and J 6 bases; bases outside gene matches: 3. CDR3 nucleotide sequence: TGCGCCAGCACTAGCGGGAGTTTCAATGAGCAGTTCTTC. It encodes CASTSGSFNEQFF.

This chain joins TRBV6-5 and TRBJ1-6; 9 nucleotides align to TRBD1. Germline trimming cut 2 bases from V and 10 bases from J; bases unmatched to any gene: 6. In germline, CDR1 is MNHEY, CDR2 SVGAGI. The CDR3 is 15 residues long. CDR3 amino acids: CASSYAGTGPSPLHF. CDR3 nucleotides: TGTGCCAGCAGTTACGCTGGGACAGGGCCCTCACCCCTCCACTTT.